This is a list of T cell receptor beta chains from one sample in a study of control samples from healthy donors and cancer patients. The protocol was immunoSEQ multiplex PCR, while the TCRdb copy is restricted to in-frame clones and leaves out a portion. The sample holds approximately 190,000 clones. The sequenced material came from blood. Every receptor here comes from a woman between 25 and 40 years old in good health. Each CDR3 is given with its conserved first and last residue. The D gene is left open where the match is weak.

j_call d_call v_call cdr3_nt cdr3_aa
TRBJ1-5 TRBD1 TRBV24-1 TGTGCCACCAGTGAAACAACCGGGACAGGGACTAATCAGCCCCAGCATTTT CATSETTGTGTNQPQHF
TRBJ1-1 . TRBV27 TGTGCCAGCAGTTCACAGGGTGGGGTAGGCGGAGCTTTCTTT CASSSQGGVGGAFF
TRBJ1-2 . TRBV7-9 TGTGCCAGCAGCCCAACCGGGACACCCAACCCGCCTAACTATGGCTACACCTTC CASSPTGTPNPPNYGYTF
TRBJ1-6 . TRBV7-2 TGTGCCAGCAGCTTAGGGGTGACGGCTAATTCACCCCTCCACTTT CASSLGVTANSPLHF
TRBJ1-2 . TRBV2 TGTGCCAGCAGGGACTCGGAGGGGTATGGCTACACCTTC CASRDSEGYGYTF
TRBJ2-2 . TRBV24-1 TGTGCCACCCGGGGGCAAGGGGCAACCGGGGAGCTGTTTTTT CATRGQGATGELFF
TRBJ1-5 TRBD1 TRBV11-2 TGTGCCAGCAGCTTGGGACAGGGGGTTAATCAGCCCCAGCATTTT CASSLGQGVNQPQHF
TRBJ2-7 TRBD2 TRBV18 TGTGCCAGCTCACCTGGGGAGGGTCCTTACGAGCAGTACTTC CASSPGEGPYEQYF
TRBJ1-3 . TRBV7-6 TGTGCCAGCAGCCCCTGGAGAGGACCTGGAGTGACTGGAAACACCATATATTTT CASSPWRGPGVTGNTIYF
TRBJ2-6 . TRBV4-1 TGCGCCAGCAGCCAAGATGCAGGGTGGGCCAACGTCCTGACTTTC CASSQDAGWANVLTF
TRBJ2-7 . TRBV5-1 TGCGCCAGCAGCTTGGACCAGAACTACGAGCAGTACTTC CASSLDQNYEQYF
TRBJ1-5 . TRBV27 TGTGCCAGCAGTTTATGGGGCGCGGGCAATCAGCCCCAGCATTTT CASSLWGAGNQPQHF
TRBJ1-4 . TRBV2 TGTGCCAGCATGTACAAGGGGTCTGAAAAACTGTTTTTT CASMYKGSEKLFF
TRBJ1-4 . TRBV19 TGTGCCAGTACGCGGGGACCTAATGAAAAACTGTTTTTT CASTRGPNEKLFF
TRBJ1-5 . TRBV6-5 TGTGCCAGCAGAAACTATAGGGGGTCTCAGCCCCAGCATTTT CASRNYRGSQPQHF
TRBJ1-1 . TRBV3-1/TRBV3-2 TGTGCCAGCACACAGGGAAACGGAGTAAACACTGAAGCTTTCTTT CASTQGNGVNTEAFF